This T cell receptor (beta chain) was found in a study of post-analysis software for immune sequencing data. Study-wide findings and caveats: A handful of TRBV segments were significantly more frequent in patients than in controls. TRBV5-6, TRBV5-1 and TRBV20-1 were among these segments.

Worth noting for this clonotype: The antigen remains unidentified.

Carried by the TCR beta cDNA libraries were unique molecular identifiers. TCRdb reprocessed the PCR reads via MiXCR and lists one record per CDR3 protein. The sample lists roughly 600,000 distinct CDR3 sequences, about 44% occurring once. Trimming shortened V by 1 base and J by 2 bases, and 9 bases separated the two germline ends. Per germline, CDR1 SGHRS and CDR2 YFSETQ. This CDR3 has 14 residues. This sequence originates from a girl aged 5-17 years with multiple sclerosis. The sequenced sample was blood. This sequence joins TRBV5-1 and TRBJ1-1; no reliable D call. CDR3 sequence reads: CASSLWGFNTEAFF. The CDR3 coding sequence is TGCGCCAGCAGCTTGTGGGGTTTTAACACTGAAGCTTTCTTT.